This paragraph reports one TCR beta chain. The data stem from a study of blood T cell repertoires in COVID-19. Study-wide context: The cDNA or gDNA used as material had been derived from T cells, B-cell-depleted T cells, or PBMCs.

This CDR3 has 15 amino acids. CDR1 and CDR2 from the germline V gene are MNHNY and SVGAGI (reference sequence). The V end lost 5 bases, the J end lost 3 bases, and 14 bases lay between the germline ends. Methods used by the authors: The assay estimated nucleated cells by amplifying reference gene primers. TCRdb's copy holds only in-frame clones and misses some; the assay was immunoSEQ multiplex PCR. For V, J and clone size, that table is used; D and trimming come from the DNA. The sample has 100,000 to 150,000 clones; 80% to 90% are singletons. This TCR came from an older man with active or convalescent COVID-19. The sequencing sample was made of peripheral blood. The chain employs TRBV6-6 and TRBJ1-5, with D hard to call. Here the CDR3 reads CASSHSGRLNQPQHF. The CDR3, as DNA: TGTGCCAGCAGTCACAGCGGCAGGCTCAATCAGCCCCAGCATTTT.